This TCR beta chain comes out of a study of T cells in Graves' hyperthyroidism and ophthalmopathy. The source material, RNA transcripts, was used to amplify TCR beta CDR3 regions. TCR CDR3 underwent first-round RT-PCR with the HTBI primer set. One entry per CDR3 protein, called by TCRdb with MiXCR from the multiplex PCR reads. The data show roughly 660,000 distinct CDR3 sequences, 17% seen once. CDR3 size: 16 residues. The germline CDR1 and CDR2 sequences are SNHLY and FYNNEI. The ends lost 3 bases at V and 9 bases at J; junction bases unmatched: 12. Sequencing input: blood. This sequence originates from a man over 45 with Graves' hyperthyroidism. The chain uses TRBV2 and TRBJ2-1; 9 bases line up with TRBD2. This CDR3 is CASSDGVSGSLGEQFF. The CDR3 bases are TGTGCCAGCAGTGACGGGGTTAGCGGGAGCCTGGGTGAGCAGTTCTTC.